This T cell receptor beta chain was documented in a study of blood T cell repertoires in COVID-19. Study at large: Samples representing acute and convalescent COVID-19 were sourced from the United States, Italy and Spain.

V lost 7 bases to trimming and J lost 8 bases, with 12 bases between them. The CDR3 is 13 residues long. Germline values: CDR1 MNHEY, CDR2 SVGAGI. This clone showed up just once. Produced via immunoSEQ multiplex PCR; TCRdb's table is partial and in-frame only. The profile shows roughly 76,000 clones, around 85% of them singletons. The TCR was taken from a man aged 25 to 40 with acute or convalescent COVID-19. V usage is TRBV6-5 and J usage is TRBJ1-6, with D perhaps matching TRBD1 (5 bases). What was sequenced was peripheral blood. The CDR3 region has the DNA TGTGCCAGCACTAACAGGTGGGATTCACCCCTCCACTTT. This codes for CASTNRWDSPLHF.